The TCR beta chain under discussion was sequenced for a study of OX40 agonist ivuxolimab in advanced cancers. Turning to the study itself: Three patients, one with hepatocellular carcinoma and two with cutaneous melanoma, responded partially.

CDR3 length: 18 amino acids. Germline trimming cut 0 bases from V and 2 bases from J; bases unmatched to any gene: 3. Germline values: CDR1 SGHNT, CDR2 YYREEE (reference sequence). The method was immunoSEQ multiplex PCR; TCRdb's version includes in-frame clones alone and lacks a portion of them. Of approximately 61,000 clones in the sample, roughly 80% were seen once. Source: CD4+ or CD8+ T cells sorted from blood, taken in a trial of the OX40 agonist ivuxolimab. The chain uses TRBV5-4 and TRBJ2-6; 12 positions match TRBD2. The TCR originated in an adult with an advanced solid tumor such as melanoma, head and neck, liver or kidney cancer. Written as DNA, the CDR3 is TGTGCCAGCAGCTTGGGCAGACTAGCGGGAGCTGGGGCCAACGTCCTGACTTTC. Translation gives CASSLGRLAGAGANVLTF.